This entry is about one TCR beta chain. The sample comes from a study of Ad26.COV2.S vaccination and SARS-CoV-2 variants. Overall study context: In the study, Ad26.COV2.S was injected intramuscularly once, or twice 56 days apart.

Germline CDR1 MNHEY, CDR2 SVGEGT. The CDR3 is made up of 14 amino acids. V was clipped by 0 bases and J by 7 bases, with 12 bases between them. The repertoire was sequenced with immunoSEQ multiplex PCR; TCRdb's copy has only in-frame clones and lacks some. The profile covers about 350,000 clones, with roughly 90% appearing a single time and around 5.3% taken by the ten largest. As to treatment: some 20 received Ad26.COV2.S at low or high dose, single or two shots; five or six received placebo; per-sample allocation not given. Day 63 following the first vaccine or placebo injection was when the samples were taken.

This specimen was peripheral blood, taken in a trial of Ad26.COV2.S vaccine versus placebo. The chain is built from TRBV6-2 or TRBV6-3 and TRBJ1-2; no clear D. The source of this sequence is a person between 18 and 60 years old who received the Ad26.COV2.S COVID-19 vaccine or a placebo. Written as DNA, the CDR3 is TGTGCCAGCAGTTACTCGATGGGAATTGGTGGCTACACCTTC. Translation: CASSYSMGIGGYTF.